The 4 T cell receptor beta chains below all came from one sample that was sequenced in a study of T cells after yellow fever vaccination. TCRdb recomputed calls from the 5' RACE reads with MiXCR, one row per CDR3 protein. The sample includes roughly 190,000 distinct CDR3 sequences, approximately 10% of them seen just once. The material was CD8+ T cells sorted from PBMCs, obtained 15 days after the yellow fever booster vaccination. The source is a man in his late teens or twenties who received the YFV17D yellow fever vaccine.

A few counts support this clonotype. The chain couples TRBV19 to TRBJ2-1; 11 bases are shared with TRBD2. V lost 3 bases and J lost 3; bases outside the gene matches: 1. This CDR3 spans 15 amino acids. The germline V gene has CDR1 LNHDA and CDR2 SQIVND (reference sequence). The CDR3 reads CASSMTSGDYNEQFF. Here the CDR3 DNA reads TGTGCCAGTAGTATGACTAGCGGGGACTACAATGAGCAGTTCTTC. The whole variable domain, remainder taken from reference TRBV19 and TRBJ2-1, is DGGITQSPKYLFRKEGQNVTLSCEQNLNHDAMYWYRQDPGQGLRLIYYSQIVNDFQKGDIAEGYSVSREKKESFPLTVTSAQKNPTAFYLCASSMTSGDYNEQFFGPGTRLTVL.

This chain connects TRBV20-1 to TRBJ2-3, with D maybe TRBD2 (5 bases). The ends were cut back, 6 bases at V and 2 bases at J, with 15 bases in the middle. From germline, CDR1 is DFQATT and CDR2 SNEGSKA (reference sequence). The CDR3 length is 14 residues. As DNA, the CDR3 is TGCAGTGCGTCGGTCGGTAGCGCCACAGATACGCAGTATTTT. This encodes CSASVGSATDTQYF.

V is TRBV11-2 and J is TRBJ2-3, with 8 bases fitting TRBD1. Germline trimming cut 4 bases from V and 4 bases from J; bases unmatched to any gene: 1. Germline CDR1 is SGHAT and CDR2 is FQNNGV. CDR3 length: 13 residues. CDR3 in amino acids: CASSWTGSDTQYF. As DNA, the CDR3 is TGTGCCAGCAGCTGGACAGGGTCAGATACGCAGTATTTT.

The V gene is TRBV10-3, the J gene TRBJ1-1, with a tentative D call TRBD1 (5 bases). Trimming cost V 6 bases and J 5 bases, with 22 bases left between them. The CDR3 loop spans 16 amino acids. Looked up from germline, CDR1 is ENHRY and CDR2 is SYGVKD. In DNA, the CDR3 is TGTGCCATCAGCTGGTGGCCACGCGGGGCTGGGACTGAAGCTTTCTTT. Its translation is CAISWWPRGAGTEAFF.